The 24 T cell receptor beta chains in this list originate from one sample, sequenced in a study of cytomegalovirus exposure and HLA in healthy donors. The study ran its PCR with 60 Vbeta and 13 Jbeta primers. TCRdb's copy holds only in-frame clones and misses some; the assay was immunoSEQ multiplex PCR. The sample has under 130,000 clones, 66% seen once. The sample comprised PBMCs. The receptors were sampled from a woman between 45 and 60 years old in good health and CMV-seronegative.

V is TRBV18 and J is TRBJ2-1; tentatively, D is TRBD2 (6 bases). CDR1 and CDR2 (germline): KGHSH, LQKENI. V shed 4 bases and J shed 0 bases, with 13 bases lying between them. This CDR3 region has 16 residues. The CDR3 here is CASSLIAESSYNEQFF. In DNA, the CDR3 is TGTGCCAGCTCACTAATAGCGGAGAGCTCCTACAATGAGCAGTTCTTC.

This clone has only one observation. The chain combines TRBV25-1 with TRBJ2-5; 7 positions match TRBD2. V dropped 6 bases and J dropped 3; count of bases not matched to a gene: 4. The length of the CDR3 is 13 residues. Looked up from germline, CDR1 is MGHDK and CDR2 is SYGVNS. CDR3 DNA sequence: TGTGCCAGCAGCTCAGGGAGGGAAGAGACCCAGTACTTC. Translated: CASSSGREETQYF.

This clone was seen a handful of times. The rearrangement joins TRBV6-5 to TRBJ1-3; possibly TRBD1 for D (6 bases). Germline CDR1 MNHEY, CDR2 SVGAGI. CDR3 size: 14 residues. V lost 6 bases, J lost 4 bases, and 13 bases lay in between. CDR3 amino acids: CASRPGDYGNTIYF. In DNA form, the CDR3 reads TGTGCCAGCAGACCAGGGGATTACGGAAACACCATATATTTT.

The chain links TRBV4-1 to TRBJ2-7; D unclear. Germline CDR1 reads MGHRA; CDR2 reads YSYEKL. V lost 0 bases to trimming and J lost 3 bases, with 12 bases between them. The CDR3 consists of 15 residues. CDR3 sequence reads: CASSQDRSEYYEQYF. In nucleotides, the CDR3 is TGCGCCAGCAGCCAAGACAGGTCAGAATACTACGAGCAGTACTTC.

The chain joins TRBV5-1 to TRBJ2-3; 11 bases are a match to TRBD2. The V gene's germline CDR1 is SGHRS and CDR2 YFSETQ. After removal of 4 bases from V and 4 bases from J, the junction contained 11 bases not matched to a gene. CDR3 length: 17 amino acids. In DNA, the CDR3 is TGCGCCAGCAGCAGAACCGTAGCGGGGGGGCCATCAGATACGCAGTATTTT. Translating it yields CASSRTVAGGPSDTQYF. Drawing the rest from reference TRBV5-1 and TRBJ2-3, the complete variable domain is KAGVTQTPRYLIKTRGQQVTLSCSPISGHRSVSWYQQTPGQGLQFLFEYFSETQRNKGNFPGRFSGRQFSNSRSEMNVSTLELGDSALYLCASSRTVAGGPSDTQYFGPGTRLTVL.

The chain is built from TRBV7-9 and TRBJ1-5; D gene ambiguous. The CDR3 has 14 amino acids. CDR1 and CDR2 from the germline V gene are SEHNR and FQNEAQ (reference sequence). The ends were cut back, 1 base at V and 5 bases at J, with 9 bases in the middle. DNA for the CDR3: TGTGCCAGCAGCTTAGGCGGTCCCTATCAGCCCCAGCATTTT. It specifies CASSLGGPYQPQHF. Full variable domain (missing parts from reference TRBV7-9 and TRBJ1-5): DTGVSQNPRHKITKRGQNVTFRCDPISEHNRLYWYRQTLGQGPEFLTYFQNEAQLEKSRLLSDRFSAERPKGSFSTLEIQRTEQGDSAMYLCASSLGGPYQPQHFGDGTRLSIL.

The genes are TRBV5-6 and TRBJ1-5, with D perhaps TRBD1 (5 bases). Trimming took off 0 bases at V and 2 bases at J, with 15 bases between the two ends. The CDR3 has 17 residues. CDR1 and CDR2 (germline): SGHDT, YYEEEE. CDR3 nucleotide sequence: TGTGCCAGCAGCTTGGCCGGGGGGGGTCTAGGCAATCAGCCCCAGCATTTT. It is translated as CASSLAGGGLGNQPQHF.

The CDR3 reads CASSQQGNQPQHF. The CDR3 DNA sequence: TGTGCCAGCAGTCAACAGGGTAATCAGCCCCAGCATTTT. The chain joins TRBV6-5 to TRBJ1-5; a weak D match, TRBD1 (6 bases). Germline V gene data show CDR1 as MNHEY and CDR2 as SVGAGI. The length of the CDR3 is 13 residues. Trimming took off 5 bases at V and 4 bases at J, with 9 bases between the two ends.

V and J are TRBV18 and TRBJ1-2, with a tentative D call TRBD1 (5 bases). The CDR3 is made up of 14 amino acids. CDR1 and CDR2 (germline): KGHSH, LQKENI. V was cut by 0 bases and J by 8 bases, with 13 bases left in between. DNA for the CDR3: TGTGCCAGCTCACCACCGGGGGGGGTAAGCGGCTACACCTTC. It is translated as CASSPPGGVSGYTF.

CDR3 sequence reads: CASTGQGGFEQYF. CDR3 coding DNA: TGTGCCAGCACGGGACAGGGTGGATTCGAGCAGTACTTC. The rearrangement joins TRBV6-1 to TRBJ2-7; 9 bases line up with TRBD1. The CDR3 extends over 13 amino acids. Per the germline V gene, CDR1 is MNHNS and CDR2 is SASEGT. V was clipped by 7 bases and J by 6 bases; unmatched bases: 7.

This clone was counted between two and nine times. The chain joins TRBV7-2 to TRBJ1-5; D unclear. Per the germline V gene, CDR1 is SGHTA and CDR2 is FQGNSA. V was trimmed by 1 base and J by 4 bases, leaving 5 bases between them. This CDR3 region has 13 residues. CDR3 coding DNA: TGTGCCAGCAGCTTAGAACGGAATCAGCCCCAGCATTTT. Its translation: CASSLERNQPQHF.

This clone was seen more than once but under ten times. V usage is TRBV7-6 and J usage is TRBJ2-5, with a possible D match to TRBD2 (6 bases). Per germline, CDR1 SGHVS and CDR2 FNYEAQ. The CDR3 is 16 amino acids. V was cut by 3 bases and J by 1 base, with 15 bases left in between. The CDR3 region has the DNA TGTGCCAGCAGCTTGATATCCGGCGGGACCCAAGAGACCCAGTACTTC. Protein: CASSLISGGTQETQYF.

The table lists this clone with a count of one. V usage is TRBV20-1 and J usage is TRBJ2-4, with D possibly matching TRBD1 (6 bases). V dropped 2 bases and J dropped 13 bases, with 9 bases sitting between them. This CDR3 has 10 amino acids. The germline gives CDR1 DFQATT, CDR2 SNEGSKA (reference sequence). The CDR3 protein is CSARQGLQYF. Here the CDR3 DNA reads TGCAGTGCTAGACAGGGGCTACAGTACTTC.

The rearrangement joins TRBV11-3 to TRBJ2-3; the D is unclear. Germline V gives CDR1 SGHNT, CDR2 YENEEA. V was cut by 1 base and J by 2 bases, with 16 bases left in between. This CDR3 comprises 17 residues. The DNA for the CDR3 is TGTGCCAGCAGCTTAGGGTCAATACAACAGCACACAGATACGCAGTATTTT. This gives the protein CASSLGSIQQHTDTQYF.

The chain combines TRBV6-5 with TRBJ1-5, with unresolved D. V shed 2 bases and J shed 5 bases, with 10 bases lying between them. This CDR3 region has 14 residues. Germline V CDR1 and CDR2: MNHEY, SVGAGI. CDR3 loop: CASSYRLGDQPQHF. In DNA, the CDR3 is TGTGCCAGCAGTTACAGGCTGGGAGATCAGCCCCAGCATTTT.

The chain combines TRBV5-1 with TRBJ2-7, with a tentative D call TRBD2 (6 bases). The CDR3 runs 14 residues. CDR1 is SGHRS, CDR2 YFSETQ, per germline. V shed 0 bases and J shed 5 bases, with 12 bases lying between them. CDR3 region: CASSLAGEWDEQYF. Written as DNA, the CDR3 is TGCGCCAGCAGCTTGGCGGGGGAATGGGACGAGCAGTACTTC.

The J gene is TRBJ1-5, the V gene TRBV5-1; TRBD1 is a possible D gene (6 bases). The CDR3 has 17 residues. The V end was cut by 0 bases, the J end by 4 bases, with 17 bases between. Germline V gives CDR1 SGHRS, CDR2 YFSETQ. Here the CDR3 reads CASSLEPTGSSNQPQHF. The CDR3 bases are TGCGCCAGCAGCTTGGAGCCAACAGGGTCCTCGAATCAGCCCCAGCATTTT.

This clone was recorded a few times. The rearrangement joins TRBV28 to TRBJ2-6; no definite D call. With 8 bases removed from V and 2 bases from J, the gap between germline ends came to 16 bases. The germline gives CDR1 MDHEN, CDR2 SYDVKM. The CDR3 has 16 residues. CDR3 DNA sequence: TGTGCCAGCGGAGCAACTAAATCCCCTGGGGCCAACGTCCTGACTTTC. Translated: CASGATKSPGANVLTF.

This clone has just one count. The chain carries TRBV21-1 and TRBJ2-5; TRBD2, the D gene given by the table, was not confirmed from the DNA. TRBV21-1 is a pseudogene. The length of the CDR3 is 13 residues. The CDR3 spells CASSKGFREAKYF. CDR3 nucleotides: TGTGCCAGCAGCAAAGGTTTCCGGGAAGCTAAGTACTTC.

The chain carries TRBV6-6 and TRBJ2-1, with 8 bases matching TRBD2. Germline assignment: CDR1 MNHNY and CDR2 SVGAGI (reference sequence). CDR3 length: 14 amino acids. V was clipped by 8 bases and J by 4 bases; unmatched bases: 7. The CDR3 spells CASGEGTRYNEQFF. DNA for the CDR3: TGTGCCAGCGGGGAAGGGACTAGGTACAATGAGCAGTTCTTC.

J is TRBJ2-3 and V is TRBV12-5, with 9 bases fitting TRBD1. The V segment lost 3 bases and the J segment 5 bases; nucleotides outside the gene matches: 9. The germline V gene encodes CDR1 LGHNT and CDR2 FRNRAP. CDR3 length equals 16 residues. The CDR3 DNA sequence: TGTGCTAGTGGTTTTATACCGGGACAGGGTGGAGATACGCAGTATTTT. It encodes CASGFIPGQGGDTQYF.

The chain has TRBV2 and TRBJ1-1; possible D gene TRBD1, 6 bases. V was trimmed by 11 bases and J by 6 bases, leaving 22 bases between them. In germline, CDR1 is SNHLY, CDR2 FYNNEI. The CDR3 loop spans 14 amino acids. The CDR3 coding sequence is TGTGCCGGCGGCGGCGGGGGCTTCGCTTCTGAAGCTTTCTTT. Its translation: CAGGGGGFASEAFF.

This clone occurred a few times. The rearrangement joins TRBV6-6 to TRBJ2-1; TRBD2 aligns across 14 bases. This CDR3 contains 15 residues. The ends lost 7 bases at V and 10 bases at J; junction bases unmatched: 9. Looked up from germline, CDR1 is MNHNY and CDR2 is SVGAGI (reference sequence). This chain's CDR3 is CASITGTSGSTEQFF. The CDR3 DNA sequence: TGTGCCAGCATCACCGGGACTAGCGGGAGTACGGAGCAGTTCTTC.

The chain carries TRBV7-8 and TRBJ1-1; 7 nucleotides line up with TRBD1. The V and J ends lost 4 bases and 2 bases, in that order; junction bases with no gene match: 4. The CDR3 consists of 14 residues. CDR1 SGHVS and CDR2 FQNEAQ come from the germline V gene. The CDR3 DNA follows: TGTGCCAGCAGCTCTACAGGGGAAAACACTGAAGCTTTCTTT. Translated: CASSSTGENTEAFF.